A single count supports the clone carrying this T cell receptor (beta chain). Its antigen is unknown. Uncontrolled infection, other autoimmune disease, pregnancy and lactation each barred patients from inclusion. This sample was taken from a study of T cells in Graves' hyperthyroidism and ophthalmopathy. TCR beta CDR3 sequences were amplified from RNA transcripts. HTBI primers were employed in a first-round RT-PCR of the TCR CDR3. TCRdb analysed the multiplex PCR reads with MiXCR anew, one entry per CDR3 protein. The sample includes more than 300,000 distinct CDR3 sequences, 15% to 20% of them seen just once. The CDR3 contains 16 residues. The germline gives CDR1 MDHEN, CDR2 SYDVKM. V was shortened by 8 bases and J by 4 bases, with 23 bases between the two germline ends. Study-wide points: Most thyroid clonotypes expanded above 0.001 were also detected in blood.

The chain couples TRBV28 to TRBJ1-1; possibly TRBD1 for D (5 bases). The specimen sequenced was blood. The receptor was isolated from a man aged 18 to 29 with Graves' ophthalmopathy. This CDR3 reads CASSPPGARGATEAFF. The CDR3 nucleotides are TGTGCCAGCTCACCACCGGGCGCCCGTGGGGCCACTGAAGCTTTCTTT.